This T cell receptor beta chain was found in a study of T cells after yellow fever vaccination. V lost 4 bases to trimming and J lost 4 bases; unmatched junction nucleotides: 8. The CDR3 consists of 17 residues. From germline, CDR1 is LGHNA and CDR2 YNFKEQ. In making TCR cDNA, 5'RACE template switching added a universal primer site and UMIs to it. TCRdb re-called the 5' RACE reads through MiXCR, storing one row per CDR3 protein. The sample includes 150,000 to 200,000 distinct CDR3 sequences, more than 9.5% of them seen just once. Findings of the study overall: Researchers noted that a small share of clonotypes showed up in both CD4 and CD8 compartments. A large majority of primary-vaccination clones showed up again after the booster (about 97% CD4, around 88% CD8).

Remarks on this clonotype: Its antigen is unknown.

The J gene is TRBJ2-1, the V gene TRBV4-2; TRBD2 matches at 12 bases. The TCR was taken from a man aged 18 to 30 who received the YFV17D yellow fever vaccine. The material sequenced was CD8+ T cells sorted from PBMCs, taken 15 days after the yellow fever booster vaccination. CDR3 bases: TGTGCCAGCAGCCCGATCTCCGGGACTAGCGGGTACAATGAGCAGTTCTTC. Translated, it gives CASSPISGTSGYNEQFF.